The sequence of this TCR beta chain was determined in a study of blood T cells in healthy people across ages (dated by TCRdb to about 2015). Context from the whole study: Template switching captured roughly one uniquely barcoded TCR beta cDNA molecule per two T cells in model experiments. Two additional independent replicas of 1 million unique cDNA reads from the same blood draw were analyzed for two donors (one aged 18 to 29 and one aged 80 or older). The study measured age-related changes in TCR beta repertoire diversity using deep sequencing normalized with unique cDNA molecular identifiers. Donors were grouped into four age groups: young (average approximately 15 years), middle-aged (about 40), aged (about 60) and long-lived (around 80). To avoid experimental bias, donors of different ages were distributed randomly across sequencing lanes. What the work shows at the level of the full study, not this receptor alone: Observed TCR beta diversity correlated strongly with the percentage of naive T cells measured by flow cytometry. Since profiling was done on bulk unsorted PBMCs, naive and antigen-experienced compartments could not be conclusively compared. Compared with the aged group, the long-lived group had more naive CD4+ T cells, fewer expanded clones and increased TCR diversity, suggesting age selection. The CMV infection status of donors was not known, potentially confounding age-related changes in expanded clonotypes. Estimates of total diversity based on one million sequenced T cells were considered lower bounds and underestimates. Observed TCR beta diversity per million T cells fell roughly linearly with age, and a significant reduction was already apparent by age about 43.

About this clonotype itself: Which antigen it targets is not known. Its ends do not fully match the called genes, so a read error is possible.

The library came from 5' RACE. This sample was sequenced with an Illumina HiSeq 2500. The second PCR ran for about 7 to 11 cycles and used a J-beta primer mix along with a sample-barcoded 5' primer. Each TCR beta cDNA molecule received a unique molecular identifier from a template-switch 5' adaptor carrying 12 random nucleotides. Each sample yielded at least 2.5 million CDR3-containing paired-end reads. First-strand cDNA was synthesized from all RNA with the Mint cDNA synthesis kit, primed by a TRBC-specific oligonucleotide. All cDNA was treated with uracil-DNA glycosylase and then went through a first 18-cycle PCR with the universal primers M1SS and BC2_uni_R. Regarding the original processing steps: Each sample was normalized by randomly selecting 1 million high-quality reads, each carrying a distinct molecular identifier. Reads sharing molecular identifiers were discarded rather than binned into consensus sequences. MiTCR, run with a Q25 quality threshold and the strictest error-elimination algorithm, handled CDR3 identification, clonotype clustering and error correction. A nonparametric unseen species model using Euler transformation provided a lower-bound estimate of total TCR beta diversity. TCRdb reanalyzed the raw reads on its own, using fastp at Q25 for trimming and MiXCR for clone calling, and kept in-frame beta chains. Identical CDR3 protein sequences are pooled into one entry, listed with their most common genes and DNA. TCRdb's processing, not the authors', yielded these V and J calls. The sample contains fewer than 2,000,000 distinct CDR3 sequences, about 35% of them found a single time. The ten largest clonotypes hold over 9% of the sample.

The donors were about 40 Caucasian individuals from Russia, aged roughly 6 to 100 years, who were systemically healthy. Each donor gave ten milliliters of peripheral blood, collected into EDTA-treated Vacutainer tubes. Ficoll-Paque density-gradient centrifugation was used to isolate PBMCs, with at least 7 million obtained per sample. Total RNA, at least 5 micrograms per sample, was extracted from PBMCs with Trizol reagent. The percentages of naive CD45RAhigh/CD27high T cells were determined by flow cytometry on a PBMC aliquot from every donor. Sequences LGHNA (CDR1) and YNFKEQ (CDR2) are obtained from the germline V gene. The CDR3 goes from the cysteine to the phenylalanine over 13 residues. The retained sequence is limited to the CDR3, 39 bases, with the frame set at the first base.

The sequenced material came from blood. The sequence is built from TRBV4-2 and TRBJ1-2; no D segment can be confidently identified. This receptor was taken from a woman aged 30 to 39 in good health. The DNA is TGTGCCAGCAGCCAAGAGGGTAACCATGGCTACACCTTC. Its amino acids are CASSQEGNHGYTF.